Shown below are 9 T cell receptor beta chains from a single sample sequenced in a study of Graves' ophthalmopathy and Graves' hyperthyroidism. The authors amplified TCR beta CDR3 regions from RNA transcripts. Scientists carried out first-round RT-PCR using HTBI primers and then a second-round multiplex PCR. MiXCR, run by TCRdb on the multiplex PCR reads, gives a single entry per CDR3 protein. The repertoire holds over 450,000 distinct CDR3 sequences, with 13% to 15% as singletons. The sequenced sample consisted of blood. These TCRs come from a woman in her thirties with Graves' ophthalmopathy.

This clonotype was picked up many times. The gene calls are TRBV28 and TRBJ1-2; D is undetermined. V lost 3 bases and J 0 bases, leaving 8 bases between the germline ends. CDR3 size: 14 residues. The germline gives CDR1 MDHEN, CDR2 SYDVKM. The CDR3 sequence: CASSFVQANYGYTF. As DNA, the CDR3 is TGTGCCAGCAGTTTTGTCCAGGCTAACTATGGCTACACCTTC.

This clonotype showed up many times. The V call is TRBV5-6, the J call TRBJ2-7; 11 bases map to TRBD2. The CDR3 has 14 amino acids. V was pared by 4 bases and J by 8 bases, with 8 bases of the junction left unmatched. CDR1 is SGHDT, CDR2 YYEEEE, per germline. CDR3 residues: CASSATGTSGQQYF. Here the CDR3 DNA reads TGTGCCAGCAGCGCGACCGGGACTAGCGGACAGCAGTACTTC.

This clonotype was seen many times. This rearrangement joins TRBV7-2 to TRBJ1-2, with 8 positions matching TRBD1. CDR1 SGHTA and CDR2 FQGNSA come from the germline V gene. Losses at the gene ends were 2 bases for V and 8 bases for J; bases not matched to a gene: 10. The CDR3 sequence is 15 residues long. The CDR3 loop reads CASSLNPGQAGGYTF. In nucleotides, the CDR3 is TGTGCCAGCAGCTTAAACCCGGGACAGGCCGGGGGCTACACCTTC. Together with reference TRBV7-2 and TRBJ1-2, the CDR3 gives the full variable domain: GAGVSQSPSNKVTEKGKDVELRCDPISGHTALYWYRQSLGQGLEFLIYFQGNSAPDKSGLPSDRFSAERTGGSVSTLTIQRTQQEDSAVYLCASSLNPGQAGGYTFGSGTRLTVV.

The gene calls are TRBV5-1 and TRBJ2-2; D remains unclear. V was trimmed by 4 bases and J by 1 base, leaving 8 bases between them. This CDR3 spans 14 amino acids. Germline V lookup: CDR1 SGHRS, CDR2 YFSETQ. CDR3 nucleotides: TGCGCCAGCAGCGTCGACCAGAACACCGGGGAGCTGTTTTTT. Its protein product is CASSVDQNTGELFF.

At least ten counts were recorded for this clonotype. The chain employs TRBV4-1 and TRBJ1-6; D gene ambiguous. Germline CDR1 is MGHRA and CDR2 is YSYEKL. There are 14 residues in the CDR3. Between the trimmed V and J ends, which lost 1 base and 6 bases, there was a span of 7 bases. This chain's CDR3 is CASSQASLNSPLHF. CDR3 DNA sequence: TGCGCCAGCAGCCAAGCGTCCCTTAATTCACCCCTCCACTTT.

The sample holds many counts of this clonotype. The genes are TRBV20-1 and TRBJ1-2; D remains ambiguous. The CDR3 runs 13 residues. V lost 6 bases to trimming and J lost 4 bases, with 15 bases between them. CDR1 is DFQATT, CDR2 SNEGSKA, per germline (reference sequence). The CDR3 DNA reads TGCAGTGCCACCTTTTCGCAGAGCTATGGCTACACCTTC. Translated, it gives CSATFSQSYGYTF.

Ten or more counts support this clonotype. The chain couples TRBV4-3 to TRBJ2-7; TRBD2 matches at 8 bases. Trimming took 4 bases from V and 3 from J; bases not matched to a gene: 5. The CDR3 is 14 amino acids. Germline CDR1 reads LGHNA; CDR2 reads YSLEER. CDR3 nucleotide sequence: TGCGCCAGCAGCCGTAGCGGGGTTGGCTACGAGCAGTACTTC. Amino acids: CASSRSGVGYEQYF.

This clonotype was seen a handful of times. V and J are TRBV9 and TRBJ1-6, with TRBD1 as a possible D gene (5 bases). The length of the CDR3 is 17 residues. The V end was cut by 0 bases, the J end by 5 bases, with 15 bases between. Germline V gene data show CDR1 as SGDLS and CDR2 as YYNGEE. CDR3 sequence (DNA): TGTGCCAGCAGCGTAGAACTACGACAGACAGATAATTCACCCCTCCACTTT. Its protein product is CASSVELRQTDNSPLHF.

This clonotype was seen many times. CDR3 loop: CASSYRAGGGYGYTF. CDR3 sequence (DNA): TGTGCCAGCAGTTACAGGGCAGGGGGTGGCTATGGCTACACCTTC. The gene calls are TRBV6-2 or TRBV6-3 and TRBJ1-2; 7 bases agree with TRBD1. V lost 2 bases, J lost 4 bases, and 7 bases stayed unmatched. CDR3 length: 15 residues. Looked up from germline, CDR1 is MNHEY and CDR2 is SVGEGT.